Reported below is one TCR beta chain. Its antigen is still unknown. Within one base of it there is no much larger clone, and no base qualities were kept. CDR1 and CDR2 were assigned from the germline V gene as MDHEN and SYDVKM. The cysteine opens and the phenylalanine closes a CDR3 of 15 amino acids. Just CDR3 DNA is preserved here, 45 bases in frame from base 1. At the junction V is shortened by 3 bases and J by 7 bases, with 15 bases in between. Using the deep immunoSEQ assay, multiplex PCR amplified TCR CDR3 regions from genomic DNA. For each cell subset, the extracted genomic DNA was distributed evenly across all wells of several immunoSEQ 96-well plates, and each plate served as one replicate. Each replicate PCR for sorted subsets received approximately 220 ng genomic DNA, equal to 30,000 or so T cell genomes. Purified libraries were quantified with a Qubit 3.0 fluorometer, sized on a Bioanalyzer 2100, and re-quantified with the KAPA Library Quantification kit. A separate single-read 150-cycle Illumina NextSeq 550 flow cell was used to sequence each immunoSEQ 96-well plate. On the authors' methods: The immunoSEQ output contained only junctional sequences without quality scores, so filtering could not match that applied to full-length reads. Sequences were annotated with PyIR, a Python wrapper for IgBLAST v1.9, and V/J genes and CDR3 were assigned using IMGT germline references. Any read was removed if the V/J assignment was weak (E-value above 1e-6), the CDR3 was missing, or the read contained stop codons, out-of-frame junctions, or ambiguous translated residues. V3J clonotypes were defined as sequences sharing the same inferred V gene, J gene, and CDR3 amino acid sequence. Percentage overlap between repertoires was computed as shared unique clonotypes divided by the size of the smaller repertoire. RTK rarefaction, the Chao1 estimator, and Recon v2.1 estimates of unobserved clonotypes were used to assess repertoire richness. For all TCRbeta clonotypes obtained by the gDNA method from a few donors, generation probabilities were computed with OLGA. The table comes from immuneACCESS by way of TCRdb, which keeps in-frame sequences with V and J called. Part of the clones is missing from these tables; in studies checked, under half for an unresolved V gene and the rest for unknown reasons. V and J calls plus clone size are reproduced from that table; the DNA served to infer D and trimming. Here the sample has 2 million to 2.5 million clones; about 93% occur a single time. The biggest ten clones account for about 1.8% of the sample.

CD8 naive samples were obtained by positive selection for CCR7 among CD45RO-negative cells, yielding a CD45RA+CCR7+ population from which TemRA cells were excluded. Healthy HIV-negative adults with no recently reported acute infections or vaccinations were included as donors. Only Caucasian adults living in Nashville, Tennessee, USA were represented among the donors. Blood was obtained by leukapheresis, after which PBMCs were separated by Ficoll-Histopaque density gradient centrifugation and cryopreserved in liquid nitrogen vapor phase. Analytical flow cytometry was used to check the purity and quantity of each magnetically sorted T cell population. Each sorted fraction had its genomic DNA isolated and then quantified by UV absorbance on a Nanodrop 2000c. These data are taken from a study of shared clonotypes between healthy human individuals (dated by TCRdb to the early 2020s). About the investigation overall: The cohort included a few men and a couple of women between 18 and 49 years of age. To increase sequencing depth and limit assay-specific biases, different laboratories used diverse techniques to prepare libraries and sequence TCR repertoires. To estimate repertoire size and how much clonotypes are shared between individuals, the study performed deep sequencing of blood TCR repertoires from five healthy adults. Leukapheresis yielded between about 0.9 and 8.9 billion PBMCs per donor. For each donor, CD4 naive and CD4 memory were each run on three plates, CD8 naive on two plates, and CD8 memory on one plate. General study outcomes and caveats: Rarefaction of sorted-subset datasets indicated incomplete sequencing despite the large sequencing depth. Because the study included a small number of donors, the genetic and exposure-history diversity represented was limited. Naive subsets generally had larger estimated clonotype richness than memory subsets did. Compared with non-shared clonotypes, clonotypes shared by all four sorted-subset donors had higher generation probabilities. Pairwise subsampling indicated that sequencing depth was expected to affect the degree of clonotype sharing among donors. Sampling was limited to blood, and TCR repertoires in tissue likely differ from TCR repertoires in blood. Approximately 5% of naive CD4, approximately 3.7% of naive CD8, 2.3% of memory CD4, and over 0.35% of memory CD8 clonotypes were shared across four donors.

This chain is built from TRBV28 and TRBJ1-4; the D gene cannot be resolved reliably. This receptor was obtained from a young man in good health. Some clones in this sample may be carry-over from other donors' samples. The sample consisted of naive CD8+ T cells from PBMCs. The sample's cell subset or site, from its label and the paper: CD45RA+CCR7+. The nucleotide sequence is TGTGCCAGCAGTTTTCGTAGGGCTCTTGGTGAAAAACTGTTTTTT. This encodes CASSFRRALGEKLFF.